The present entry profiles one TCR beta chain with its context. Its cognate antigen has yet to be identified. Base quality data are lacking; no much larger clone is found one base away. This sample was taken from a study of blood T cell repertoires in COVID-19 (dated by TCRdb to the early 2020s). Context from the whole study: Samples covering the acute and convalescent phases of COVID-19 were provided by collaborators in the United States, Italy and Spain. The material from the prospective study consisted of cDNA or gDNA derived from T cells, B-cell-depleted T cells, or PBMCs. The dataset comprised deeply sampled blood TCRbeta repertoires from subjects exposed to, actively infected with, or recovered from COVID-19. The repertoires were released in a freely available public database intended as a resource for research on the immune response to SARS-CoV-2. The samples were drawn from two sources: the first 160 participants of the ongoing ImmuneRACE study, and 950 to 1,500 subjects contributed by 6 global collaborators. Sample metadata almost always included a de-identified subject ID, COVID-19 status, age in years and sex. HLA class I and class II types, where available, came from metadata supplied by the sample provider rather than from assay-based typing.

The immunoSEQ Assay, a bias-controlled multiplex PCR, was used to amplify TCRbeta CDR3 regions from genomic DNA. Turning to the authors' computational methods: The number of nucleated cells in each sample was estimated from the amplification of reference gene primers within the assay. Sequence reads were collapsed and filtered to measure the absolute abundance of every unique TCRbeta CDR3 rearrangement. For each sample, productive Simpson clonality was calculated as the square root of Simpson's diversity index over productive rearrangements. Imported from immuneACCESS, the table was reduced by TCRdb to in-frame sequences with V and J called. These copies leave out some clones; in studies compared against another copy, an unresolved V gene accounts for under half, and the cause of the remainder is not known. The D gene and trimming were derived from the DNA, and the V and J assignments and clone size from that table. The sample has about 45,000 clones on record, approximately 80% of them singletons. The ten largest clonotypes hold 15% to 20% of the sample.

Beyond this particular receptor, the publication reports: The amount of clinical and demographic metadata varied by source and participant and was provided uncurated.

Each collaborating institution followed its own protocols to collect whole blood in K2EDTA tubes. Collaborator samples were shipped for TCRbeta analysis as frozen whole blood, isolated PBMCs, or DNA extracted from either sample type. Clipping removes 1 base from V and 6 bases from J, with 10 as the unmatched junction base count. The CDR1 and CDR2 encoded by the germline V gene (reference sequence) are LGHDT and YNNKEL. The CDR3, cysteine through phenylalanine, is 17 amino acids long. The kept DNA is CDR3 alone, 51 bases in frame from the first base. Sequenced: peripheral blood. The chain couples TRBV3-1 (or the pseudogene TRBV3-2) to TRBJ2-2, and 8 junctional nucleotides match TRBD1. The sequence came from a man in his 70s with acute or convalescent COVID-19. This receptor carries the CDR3 CASSQVLQGAGAGELFF. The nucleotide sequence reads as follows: TGTGCCAGCAGCCAAGTTCTCCAGGGGGCCGGCGCCGGGGAGCTGTTTTTT.